This TCR beta chain was identified during a study of cytomegalovirus exposure and HLA in healthy donors. General observations from the study: The study found most TCR sequences rare, yet found some public TCRs in many donors. Reportedly, diagnosis of cytomegalovirus status by the classifier showed high specificity and sensitivity. Cytomegalovirus-associated TCR beta chains were listed, numbering roughly 150.

Assay: immunoSEQ multiplex PCR; the TCRdb copy retains only in-frame clones and omits some. The table has 160,000 or so clones, about four fifths seen once. The ends were cut back, 0 bases at V and 0 bases at J, with 12 bases in the middle. The CDR3 is 17 residues long. Of note for this clone: Antigen specificity is unknown.

The receptor was isolated from a man aged 25 to 40 in good health and CMV-seropositive. The V gene is TRBV23-1, the J gene TRBJ2-4, with D uncertain. TRBV23-1 is assigned to the ORF class and has an uncertain function. The specimen was PBMCs. The CDR3 reads CASSQSGSGLAKNIQYF. The CDR3 nucleotides are TGCGCCAGCAGTCAATCTGGGTCCGGGTTAGCCAAAAACATTCAGTACTTC.